The clone carrying this T cell receptor (beta chain) was detected a few times. These data originate in a study of metastatic and nonmetastatic thyroid tumors. TCRdb reanalyzed the PCR reads with MiXCR. The table has about 5,800 clones, 34% seen once. The CDR3 contains 15 residues. The germline V gene encodes CDR1 LGHNA and CDR2 YNFKEQ. J was trimmed by 6 bases and V by 5 bases; bases with no gene match: 13. There were no patients who had received any treatment before thyroid surgery. Sequencing was performed on adjacent normal tissue. This receptor was obtained from a male donor with papillary thyroid cancer or a benign thyroid nodule (not recorded which). Some clones in this sample may be carry-over from other donors' samples. This rearrangement joins TRBV4-2 to TRBJ2-7, with 7 nucleotides matching TRBD2. Written as DNA, the CDR3 is TGTGCCAGCAGCGTAGGATTAGCGGGTTCGGGCGAGCAGTACTTC. It translates to CASSVGLAGSGEQYF.